The source of this TCR beta chain is a study of beta chain features in type 1 diabetes. Study conclusions and caveats: The naive, central memory and Treg TCRB repertoires looked more alike in patients than they did in healthy donors. Cells expressing TCR highly could be over-represented by cDNA sequencing.

Expressed TCRB transcripts got sequenced, as all isolated RNA was reverse transcribed. Profiling relied on immunoSEQ multiplex PCR, and the TCRdb table lists in-frame clones only, not all of them. The repertoire holds just over 450,000 clones, with over 25% as singletons. CDR1 is GTSNPN and CDR2 is SVGIG in the germline V gene (reference sequence). The CDR3 is 14 residues long. About this clone: Its antigen is still unknown. One end of the junction fails to match germline, which may point to a read error.

The sequencing sample was made of naive CD4+ T cells from blood. The chain recombines TRBV30 with TRBJ1-5; D is unclear. The source of this sequence is a young man in good health. CDR3 region: CSWSMGFDNQPQHF. The CDR3 DNA is TGTTCCTGGAGTATGGGGTTTGACAATCAGCCCCAGCATTTT.